This T cell receptor beta chain stems from a study of T cells in Graves' hyperthyroidism and ophthalmopathy. Study as a whole: Specimen type is peripheral blood, collected at initial diagnosis prior to any treatment.

A single count supports this clonotype. Using RNA transcripts as the source, TCR beta CDR3 regions were amplified. The HTBI primer set was used in a first-round RT-PCR of the TCR CDR3. TCRdb re-called the multiplex PCR reads through MiXCR, storing one row per CDR3 protein. The table records hundreds of thousands of distinct CDR3 sequences, about 20% of them present only once. V was clipped by 0 bases and J by 6 bases; unmatched bases: 8. Germline V lookup: CDR1 ENHRY, CDR2 SYGVKD. This CDR3 is 16 amino acids long. Subjects with ophthalmopathy showed a Clinical Activity Score no lower than 3, a NOSPECS grade no lower than 4, and a duration shorter than 3 months. Patients were excluded for uncontrolled infection, other autoimmune disease, pregnancy or lactation. PBMCs were obtained from approximately 9.2 ml fresh peripheral blood.

V usage is TRBV10-3 and J usage is TRBJ1-5; 7 bases line up with TRBD1. The receptor's source is a man aged 25 to 40 with Graves' ophthalmopathy. The sequenced sample was blood. The CDR3 coding sequence is TGTGCCATCAGTGAGTCGGGGCAGGGGGTGGGTCAGCCCCAGCATTTT. Residues: CAISESGQGVGQPQHF.